This T cell receptor (beta chain) was recorded in a study of shared clonotypes between healthy human individuals. Samples underwent the assay at deep level. Per the original methods: There were no quality scores in the junction-only immunoSEQ sequences, so filtering differed. Clones were sequenced by immunoSEQ multiplex PCR, and TCRdb holds only the in-frame ones, with some missing. The V and J calls and clone size were taken over from that table, and D and trimming were inferred from the DNA. The sample shows more than 2,000,000 clones, 85% to 95% of them seen only once. The V and J ends lost 7 bases and 7 bases, in that order; junction bases with no gene match: 12. CDR1 SEHNR and CDR2 FQNEAQ come from the germline V gene (reference sequence). There are 14 residues in the CDR3.

Sequencing was performed on naive CD4+ T cells from PBMCs. Subset in this sample: CD45RA+ positively selected. The chain has TRBV7-9 and TRBJ1-1, with 7 bases lining up with TRBD1. The receptor comes from a man in his late teens or twenties in good health. Some clones in this sample may be carry-over from other donors' samples. The CDR3 DNA is TGTGCCAGCACCCTCTTGCAGGGGGTGAGTGAAGCTTTCTTT. Protein: CASTLLQGVSEAFF.